Presented here are 17 T cell receptor beta chains from one specimen sequenced in a study of circulating tumor DNA in untreated peripheral T-cell lymphoma. Clones were read by immunoSEQ multiplex PCR, and TCRdb kept only the in-frame ones, dropping some. The data show just over 6,500 clones, about 62% seen once. Sequencing was performed on tumor tissue. Receptors were obtained from a human donor with peripheral T-cell lymphoma.

V and J are TRBV19 and TRBJ1-5; 7 nucleotides agree with TRBD1. This CDR3 spans 13 amino acids. The germline gives CDR1 LNHDA, CDR2 SQIVND (reference sequence). V lost 6 bases to trimming and J lost 4 bases; unmatched junction nucleotides: 3. The CDR3 loop reads CASRRGRNQPQHF. The CDR3 nucleotides read TGTGCCAGTAGGAGGGGGCGTAATCAGCCCCAGCATTTT.

This clone showed up just a few times. The chain carries TRBV30 and TRBJ1-1; a weak D match, TRBD1 (6 bases). CDR3 length: 14 amino acids. Trimming cost V 3 bases and J 1 base, with 12 bases left between them. CDR1 is GTSNPN and CDR2 is SVGIG in the germline V gene (reference sequence). CDR3 protein: CAWRGDTKNTEAFF. In nucleotides, the CDR3 is TGTGCCTGGAGAGGGGACACCAAGAACACTGAAGCTTTCTTT.

The sample holds a few counts of this clone. This sequence joins TRBV18 and TRBJ2-4; D is undetermined. The germline V gene encodes CDR1 KGHSH and CDR2 LQKENI. V gave up 3 bases and J gave up 1 base, with 10 bases separating them. The CDR3 runs to 15 residues. CDR3 region: CASSPLPAAKNIQYF. The CDR3, as DNA: TGTGCCAGCTCACCGCTACCAGCCGCCAAAAACATTCAGTACTTC.

The chain uses TRBV10-3 and TRBJ2-7; weak D call: TRBD1 (7 bases). CDR1 and CDR2 (germline): ENHRY, SYGVKD. This CDR3 spans 15 amino acids. Trimming pared 2 bases from V and 4 bases from J, leaving 15 bases between. The DNA of the CDR3 is TGTGCCATCAGTGAGGCGGAGGGGGCCAGGTACGAGCAGTACTTC. It specifies CAISEAEGARYEQYF.

The rearrangement uses TRBV19 and TRBJ2-7; possibly TRBD1 for D (6 bases). Germline CDR1 reads LNHDA; CDR2 reads SQIVND (reference sequence). Trimming took off 6 bases at V and 4 bases at J, with 16 bases between the two ends. The CDR3 totals 14 residues. CDR3: CASRRQDSLYEQYF. The CDR3 bases are TGTGCCAGTAGACGCCAGGACAGTCTATACGAGCAGTACTTC.

The rearrangement links TRBV29-1 to TRBJ1-2; D remains ambiguous. CDR1 SQVTM and CDR2 ANQGSEA come from the germline V gene. This CDR3 is 14 amino acids long. The V end lost 3 bases, the J end lost 0 bases, and 11 bases lay between the germline ends. The CDR3: CSVERSAANYGYTF. The CDR3 DNA sequence: TGCAGCGTTGAGCGGTCAGCTGCTAACTATGGCTACACCTTC.

The chain links TRBV6-7 to TRBJ2-2; 8 bases are shared with TRBD1. TRBV6-7 is an ORF for which the function is uncertain. CDR3 size: 15 residues. V was clipped by 5 bases and J by 6 bases; unmatched bases: 8. CDR3 residues: CASSRGQGRAGELFF. The CDR3 coding sequence is TGTGCCAGCAGTCGCGGACAGGGAAGGGCCGGGGAGCTGTTTTTT.

The chain employs TRBV29-1 and TRBJ2-7; possibly TRBD1 for D (6 bases). Trimming stripped 3 bases from V and 5 bases from J, with 14 bases between. There are 13 residues in the CDR3. The germline V gene has CDR1 SQVTM and CDR2 ANQGSEA. The chain's CDR3 is CSVEKQGYHEQYF. The CDR3 nucleotides are TGCAGCGTTGAGAAACAGGGCTACCACGAGCAGTACTTC.

This clone was counted between two and nine times. The rearrangement links TRBV19 to TRBJ1-3; unclear D gene. This CDR3 is 13 amino acids long. CDR1 and CDR2 (germline): LNHDA, SQIVND (reference sequence). The V gene lost 6 bases and the J gene lost 3 bases, with 9 bases spanning the gap. The CDR3 sequence: CASRPDLGNTIYF. The CDR3, as DNA: TGTGCCAGTAGGCCCGACCTTGGAAACACCATATATTTT.

This sequence joins TRBV28 and TRBJ2-7; tentative D call: TRBD1 (5 bases). The CDR3 runs to 14 residues. The germline gives CDR1 MDHEN, CDR2 SYDVKM. Trimming took off 1 base at V and 0 bases at J, with 7 bases between the two ends. In DNA, the CDR3 is TGTGCCAGCAGTTTATCAGGGCCCTCCTACGAGCAGTACTTC. Its translation is CASSLSGPSYEQYF.

This clone was detected only a few times. V is TRBV15 and J is TRBJ1-1; D remains unclear. Germline V gene sequence: CDR1 LNHNV, CDR2 YYDKDF (reference sequence). The CDR3 is 17 residues long. The V gene lost 0 bases and the J gene lost 1 base, with 15 bases spanning the gap. This CDR3 reads CATSRDQMSIKNTEAFF. The CDR3, as DNA: TGTGCCACCAGCAGAGATCAAATGTCTATTAAGAACACTGAAGCTTTCTTT.

This clone was detected only once. The rearrangement links TRBV6-8 to TRBJ2-1; either TRBD1 or TRBD2 may supply D (5 bases each). Germline CDR1 is MNHGY and CDR2 is SAAAGT. V gave up 5 bases and J gave up 12 bases, with 23 bases separating them. The CDR3 sequence is 15 residues long. The CDR3 nucleotides are TGTGCCAGCAGTCCCTTTCGGGACGCCATCATCCGGCAGTTCTTC. It is translated as CASSPFRDAIIRQFF.

This clone was counted a few times. The genes are TRBV15 and TRBJ1-4, with 8 bases identical to TRBD1. This CDR3 comprises 17 residues. Germline assignment: CDR1 LNHNV and CDR2 YYDKDF (reference sequence). With V trimmed by 7 bases and J by 0 bases, 10 bases remained unmatched. The chain's CDR3 is CATTGGRDHATNEKLFF. CDR3 nucleotides: TGTGCCACCACAGGGGGCCGGGACCATGCAACTAATGAAAAACTGTTTTTT.

This chain joins TRBV14 and TRBJ2-7, with 7 positions matching TRBD2. Trimming removed 4 bases from V and 0 bases from J; junction bases left unmatched: 9. The CDR3 runs 16 residues. CDR1 and CDR2 from the germline V gene are SGHDN and FVKESK. The CDR3 sequence: CASSPRGGISSYEQYF. The DNA of the CDR3 is TGTGCCAGCAGCCCCCGGGGAGGGATTAGCTCCTACGAGCAGTACTTC.

The chain couples TRBV29-1 to TRBJ2-7, with D tentatively TRBD1 (6 bases). V lost 3 bases to trimming and J lost 4 bases, with 22 bases between them. CDR1 and CDR2 from the germline V gene are SQVTM and ANQGSEA. This CDR3 is built from 16 residues. The CDR3 sequence: CSVETGQHPSPYEQYF. CDR3 DNA: TGCAGCGTTGAGACTGGACAGCACCCATCACCATACGAGCAGTACTTC.

The chain carries TRBV30 and TRBJ2-7; D possibly uses TRBD1 or TRBD2 (5 bases each). V was shortened by 4 bases and J by 1 base, with 17 bases between the two germline ends. In germline, CDR1 is GTSNPN, CDR2 SVGIG (reference sequence). The CDR3 length is 15 residues. DNA of the CDR3: TGTGCCTGGATCCCGGGACGGAGAAATTCCTACGAGCAGTACTTC. Protein sequence: CAWIPGRRNSYEQYF.

The CDR3 bases are TGCGCCAGCAGCTTGGCCAGCGGAGTCCGGGATACGCAGTATTTT. This encodes CASSLASGVRDTQYF. The chain recombines TRBV5-1 with TRBJ2-3, with D tentatively TRBD2 (5 bases). Germline CDR1 is SGHRS and CDR2 is YFSETQ. The CDR3 runs to 15 residues. V shed 0 bases and J shed 6 bases, with 14 bases lying between them.